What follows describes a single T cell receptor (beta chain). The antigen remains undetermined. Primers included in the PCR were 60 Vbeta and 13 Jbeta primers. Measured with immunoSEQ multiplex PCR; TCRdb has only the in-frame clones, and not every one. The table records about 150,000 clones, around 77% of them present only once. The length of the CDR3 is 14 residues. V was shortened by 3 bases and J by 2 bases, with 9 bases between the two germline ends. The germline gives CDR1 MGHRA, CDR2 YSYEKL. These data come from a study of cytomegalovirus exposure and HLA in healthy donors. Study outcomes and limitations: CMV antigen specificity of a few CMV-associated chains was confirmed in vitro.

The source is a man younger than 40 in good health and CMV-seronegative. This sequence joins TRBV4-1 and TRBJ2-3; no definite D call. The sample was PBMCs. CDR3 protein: CASSHQANTDTQYF. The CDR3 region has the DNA TGCGCCAGCAGCCACCAAGCGAACACAGATACGCAGTATTTT.